The 9 T cell receptor beta chains presented below share a single source sample, sequenced in a study of cytomegalovirus exposure and HLA in healthy donors. Generated by immunoSEQ multiplex PCR, the TCRdb table keeps only in-frame clones and is missing some. The sample carries about 150,000 clones, about nine tenths recorded once. The sample taken for sequencing was PBMCs. The source of these receptors is a man younger than 30 in good health and CMV-seropositive.

The chain employs TRBV7-2 and TRBJ2-3; the match to TRBD2 covers 8 bases. The length of the CDR3 is 13 residues. Unmatched junction bases numbered 10, after V lost 3 bases and J lost 14 bases. Germline V lookup: CDR1 SGHTA, CDR2 FQGNSA. The CDR3 here is CASSFGPSGRLYF. The DNA of the CDR3 is TGTGCCAGCAGCTTCGGGCCAAGCGGGAGATTGTATTTT.

This clone was seen more than once but under ten times. The chain couples TRBV7-9 to TRBJ1-1; 8 positions match TRBD1. V trimming: 11 bases; J trimming: 7 bases; junction bases outside the gene matches: 9. The CDR3 is 12 residues long. CDR1 and CDR2 from the germline V gene are SEHNR and FQNEAQ (reference sequence). The CDR3 sequence: CASQGARNEAFF. DNA of the CDR3: TGTGCCTCCCAGGGGGCGCGGAATGAAGCTTTCTTT.

This clone turned up a few times. In nucleotides, the CDR3 is TGTGCCAGCAGCGAAGTAGGGGGCGGTGAGCAGTTCTTC. Protein sequence: CASSEVGGGEQFF. J is TRBJ2-1 and V is TRBV6-4; 7 bases are a match to TRBD1. Germline CDR1 and CDR2: MRHNA and SNTAGT. The trim removed 6 bases at V and 9 bases at J, leaving 8 bases unmatched. The CDR3 has 13 residues.

V and J are TRBV7-9 and TRBJ1-1; weak D call: TRBD1 (5 bases). The germline V gene has CDR1 SEHNR and CDR2 FQNEAQ (reference sequence). V was pared by 5 bases and J by 1 base, with 8 bases between. This CDR3 has 13 residues. The CDR3 DNA sequence: TGTGCCAGCAGCGGAGACAGGAACACTGAAGCTTTCTTT. This encodes CASSGDRNTEAFF.

J is TRBJ2-7 and V is TRBV28, with TRBD1 matching 8 bases. Trimming removed 5 bases from V and 3 bases from J; junction bases left unmatched: 3. From germline, CDR1 is MDHEN and CDR2 SYDVKM. The CDR3 has 13 amino acids. CDR3 in DNA: TGTGCCAGCAGTCCGGGGACAGGCTACGAGCAGTACTTC. Translation: CASSPGTGYEQYF.

The rearrangement links TRBV18 to TRBJ1-6; TRBD1 might be the D (5 bases). The CDR3 sequence is 15 residues long. The germline CDR1 and CDR2 sequences are KGHSH and LQKENI. With 4 bases removed from V and 5 bases from J, the gap between germline ends came to 12 bases. CDR3 coding DNA: TGTGCCAGCTCACGCGGAGGGGCAGATAATTCACCCCTCCACTTT. It encodes CASSRGGADNSPLHF.

This clone was counted between two and nine times. The rearrangement joins TRBV6-1 to TRBJ2-7; 8 nucleotides agree with TRBD2. Germline V gene data show CDR1 as MNHNS and CDR2 as SASEGT. Trimming at V came to 6 bases and at J to 2 bases, leaving 3 bases not matched to a gene. This CDR3 contains 13 residues. The CDR3 region is CASRLAVTYEQYF. Here the CDR3 DNA reads TGTGCCAGCAGACTAGCGGTTACCTACGAGCAGTACTTC.

This clone was found once. The chain carries TRBV15 and TRBJ1-2; no definite D call. Trimming removed 3 bases from V and 1 base from J, with 18 bases in between. The CDR3 is made up of 17 amino acids. Germline V gene sequence: CDR1 LNHNV, CDR2 YYDKDF (reference sequence). The CDR3 reads CATSSDHRVRYNYGYTF. The CDR3 nucleotides read TGTGCCACCAGCAGCGATCATCGGGTACGCTATAACTATGGCTACACCTTC.

The chain recombines TRBV11-2 with TRBJ2-1, with TRBD2 identical over 13 bases. Germline lookup yields CDR1 SGHAT and CDR2 FQNNGV. V trimming: 4 bases; J trimming: 4 bases; junction bases outside the gene matches: 4. The CDR3 sequence is 16 residues long. CDR3 amino acids: CASSWTSGGSYNEQFF. For the CDR3, the DNA is TGTGCCAGCAGCTGGACTAGCGGGGGAAGTTACAATGAGCAGTTCTTC.